These T cell receptor beta chains were read from a single sample in a study of blood T cell repertoires in COVID-19. TCRdb's table, derived via immunoSEQ multiplex PCR, lists solely in-frame clones and lacks some. Of under 40,000 clones detected, roughly nine tenths appear once; the ten largest clones hold roughly 6%. Sample: peripheral blood. Receptors originate from a human donor in a cohort sampled during active COVID-19. CDR3s include the opening cysteine and the closing phenylalanine or tryptophan. The D gene is left open where the match is weak. A row's size may be missing; if present it is once, few, many or a size class.

d_call j_call v_call clone_size cdr3_nt cdr3_aa
TRBD2 TRBJ2-1 TRBV4-3 - TGCGCCAGCAGCCAGGGATCCGGAGCGGGAGCTTACAATGAGCAGTTCTTC CASSQGSGAGAYNEQFF
- TRBJ1-4 TRBV11-3 - TGTGCCAGCAGCCTGGGGGGGGGCCGAAGTGAAAAACTGTTTTTT CASSLGGGRSEKLFF
- TRBJ1-1 TRBV15 - TGTGCCACCAGGGAGGACGGTGAAGCTTTCTTT CATREDGEAFF
- TRBJ1-5 TRBV3-1/TRBV3-2 once TGTGCCAGCAGCCAAGCGGGGGTGGGCGGCGGCAGCAATCAGCCCCAGCATTTT CASSQAGVGGGSNQPQHF
- TRBJ2-3 TRBV19 - TGTGCCAGTAGTATCCGAACAGGGAGCACAGATACGCAGTATTTT CASSIRTGSTDTQYF
- TRBJ2-3 TRBV7-9 once TGTGCCAGCAGCCCTAGTTTTACGCAGTATTTT CASSPSFTQYF
TRBD1 TRBJ2-7 TRBV30 - TGTGCCTGGAGGGGACAGTACGAGCAGTACTTC CAWRGQYEQYF
- TRBJ1-4 TRBV5-1 - TGCGCCAGCAGCTTCGGAGGGCTCTTAACTAATGAAAAACTGTTTTTT CASSFGGLLTNEKLFF
TRBD1 TRBJ2-7 TRBV4-3 - TGCGCCAGCAGCCAAGAGTGGGGGCAGGGGGCCTACGAGCAGTACTTC CASSQEWGQGAYEQYF
TRBD2 TRBJ2-3 TRBV2 once TGTGCCAGCAGCGCTAGCGGGGGTGGGGATACGCAGTATTTT CASSASGGGDTQYF
TRBD2 TRBJ2-1 TRBV5-1 - TGCGCCAGCAGCCAGGGACTAGCGAACTACAATGAGCAGTTCTTC CASSQGLANYNEQFF
TRBD1 TRBJ1-1 TRBV7-9 - TGTGCCAGCAGCGCGACAGGGACTCTGGCGTCAGCTTTCTTT CASSATGTLASAFF
- TRBJ2-5 TRBV29-1 - TGCAGCGTTGAAGATATATCCCTAGCGCGTGCTTACCAAGAGACCCAGTACTTC CSVEDISLARAYQETQYF
- TRBJ2-2 TRBV11-3 - TGTGCCAGCAGCTTAGATCGGGCAGGGCCCGGGGAGCTGTTTTTT CASSLDRAGPGELFF
- TRBJ2-5 TRBV7-9 - TGTGCCAGCAGCTTTCTAGAGACCCAGTACTTC CASSFLETQYF
- TRBJ1-5 TRBV19 once TGTGCCAGTAGTATAATAGGAGTTCAAATCCAGCCCCAGCATTTT CASSIIGVQIQPQHF
TRBD1 TRBJ1-5 TRBV6-2/TRBV6-3 once TGTGCCAGCAGTGACAGGGTTGGGCAGCCCCAGCATTTT CASSDRVGQPQHF
TRBD1 TRBJ1-4 TRBV6-5 - TGTGCCAGCAGAGAGGGGACAGCTAATGAAAAACTGTTTTTT CASREGTANEKLFF
- TRBJ2-5 TRBV5-1 - TGCGCCAGTTCCATCCCCCCAGCGGGCCAAGAGACCCAGTACTTC CASSIPPAGQETQYF
- TRBJ2-7 TRBV19 - TGTGCCAGTAGTATACGGCCAGGAACCCTCTACGAGCAGTACTTC CASSIRPGTLYEQYF
TRBD1 TRBJ2-3 TRBV4-1 - TGCGCCAGCAGCCCGGGGACAGGGGGCAGCACAGATACGCAGTATTTT CASSPGTGGSTDTQYF
TRBD2 TRBJ2-7 TRBV11-3 - TGTGCCAGCAGCTTCACTAGCGGGGCCGAGCAGTACTTC CASSFTSGAEQYF
TRBD2 TRBJ2-2 TRBV10-1 once TGCGCCAGCAGTGACTTAGGACTAGCGGGAGTGAACACCGGGGAGCTGTTTTTT CASSDLGLAGVNTGELFF
TRBD1 TRBJ2-7 TRBV5-6 - TGTGCCAGCAGCTTGGGACAGGGTTCCTACGAGCAGTACTTC CASSLGQGSYEQYF
- TRBJ2-6 TRBV28 - TGTGCCAGCAGTTTGGCAGGGTTAACTGGGGCCAACGTCCTGACTTTC CASSLAGLTGANVLTF
TRBD2 TRBJ2-5 TRBV6-5 - TGTGCCAGCAGTTACTCACGGACTAGCGGTGGGGAGACCCAGTACTTC CASSYSRTSGGETQYF